This T cell receptor (beta chain) stems from a study of blood T cells in healthy people across ages. This clonotype was seen only once. A clone one base away is much larger, so this may be a read error. The CDR3 runs to 14 residues. V was trimmed by 8 bases and J by 1 base, leaving 9 bases between them. CDR1 SNHLY and CDR2 FYNNEI come from the germline V gene. A J-beta primer mix and a sample-barcoded 5' primer were used in a second PCR of about 7 to 11 cycles. TCRdb re-called the 5' RACE reads through MiXCR, storing one row per CDR3 protein. The repertoire has about 1.7 million distinct CDR3 sequences, 28% of them found once; the top ten carry less than 9.5%.

The genes are TRBV2 and TRBJ2-6; D is unresolved. Sequenced sample: blood. This clonotype was obtained from a woman between 25 and 40 years old in good health. The CDR3 nucleotides are TGTGCCAGCTGGATGGGTTCTGGGGCCAACGTCCTGACTTTC. Amino acids: CASWMGSGANVLTF.